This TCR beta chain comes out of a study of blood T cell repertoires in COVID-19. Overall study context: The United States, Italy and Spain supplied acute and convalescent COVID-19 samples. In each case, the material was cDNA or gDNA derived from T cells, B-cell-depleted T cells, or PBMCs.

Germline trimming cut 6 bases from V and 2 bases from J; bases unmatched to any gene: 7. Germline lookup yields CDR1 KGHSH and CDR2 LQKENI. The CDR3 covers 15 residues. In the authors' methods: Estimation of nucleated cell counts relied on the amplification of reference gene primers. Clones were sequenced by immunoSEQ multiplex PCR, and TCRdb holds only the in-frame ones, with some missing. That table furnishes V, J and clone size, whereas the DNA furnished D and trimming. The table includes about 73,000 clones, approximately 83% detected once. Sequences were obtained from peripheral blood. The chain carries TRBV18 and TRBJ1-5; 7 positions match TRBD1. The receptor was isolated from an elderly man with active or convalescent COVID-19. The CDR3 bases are TGTGCCAGCTCGGCAACAGGGGAGGGCAATCAGCCCCAGCATTTT. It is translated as CASSATGEGNQPQHF.